The 11 T cell receptor beta chains given below trace back to one sample, sequenced in a study of a mutant IDH1 vaccine in newly diagnosed glioma. Sequencing used immunoSEQ multiplex PCR; TCRdb keeps in-frame clones, though not all of them. The data show about 64,000 clones, roughly 74% seen once. Stated time point: week 35, safety follow-up. Each dose delivered 300 ug of mutant IDH1 20-mer peptide subcutaneously with imiquimod. Which antigens these TCRs recognize remains unknown. The input for sequencing was PBMCs, taken from a glioma patient whose treatment included an IDH1 peptide vaccine. All receptors derive from a man aged 50-60 years with glioma.

The sample holds one count of this clone. In nucleotides, the CDR3 is TGTGCCAGCAGCTTACGCCCCAGCTCTGGAAACACCATATATTTT. This codes for CASSLRPSSGNTIYF. The chain couples TRBV7-2 to TRBJ1-3; no reliable D call. V gave up 2 bases and J gave up 0 bases, with 8 bases separating them. This CDR3 region has 15 residues. Germline V lookup: CDR1 SGHTA, CDR2 FQGNSA.

The chain recombines TRBV10-3 with TRBJ2-2, with 12 bases fitting TRBD1. The CDR3 has 15 amino acids. CDR1 and CDR2 from the germline V gene are ENHRY and SYGVKD. Unmatched junction bases numbered 4, after V lost 4 bases and J lost 7 bases. CDR3 nucleotide sequence: TGTGCCATCAGTGGGGACAGGGGGCAGGACGGGGAGCTGTTTTTT. Protein: CAISGDRGQDGELFF.

V and J are TRBV7-2 and TRBJ2-5, with D perhaps TRBD1 (6 bases). CDR1 and CDR2 (germline): SGHTA, FQGNSA. V was cut by 2 bases and J by 5 bases, with 9 bases left in between. CDR3 size: 13 residues. The CDR3 sequence: CASSLQRGETQYF. As DNA, the CDR3 is TGTGCCAGCAGCTTACAAAGGGGGGAGACCCAGTACTTC.

The chain uses TRBV9 and TRBJ1-1, with TRBD1 matching over 8 bases. V trimming: 0 bases; J trimming: 1 base; junction bases outside the gene matches: 2. The CDR3 is 15 amino acids. Germline CDR1 SGDLS, CDR2 YYNGEE. CDR3: CASSVAGQGNTEAFF. For the CDR3, the DNA is TGTGCCAGCAGCGTAGCCGGACAGGGGAACACTGAAGCTTTCTTT. The full variable domain, rest sourced from reference TRBV9 and TRBJ1-1, is DSGVTQTPKHLITATGQRVTLRCSPRSGDLSVYWYQQSLDQGLQFLIQYYNGEERAKGNILERFSAQQFPDLHSELNLSSLELGDSALYFCASSVAGQGNTEAFFGQGTRLTVV.

Only a few counts were recorded for this clone. The chain couples TRBV25-1 to TRBJ1-1; D remains unclear. Germline CDR1 MGHDK, CDR2 SYGVNS. This CDR3 spans 13 amino acids. Trimming pared 6 bases from V and 4 bases from J, leaving 12 bases between. The CDR3 loop is CASRVESSTEAFF. The CDR3 DNA follows: TGTGCCAGCAGAGTAGAAAGTTCCACTGAAGCTTTCTTT.

This clone occurred a few times. This rearrangement joins TRBV7-6 to TRBJ2-1; 8 bases align to TRBD2. CDR1 is SGHVS and CDR2 is FNYEAQ in the germline V gene. This CDR3 comprises 14 residues. V was clipped by 3 bases and J by 4 bases; unmatched bases: 2. DNA for the CDR3: TGTGCCAGCAGCTTTGCGGGGGGTTACAATGAGCAGTTCTTC. This gives the protein CASSFAGGYNEQFF.

V gene TRBV19 combines with J gene TRBJ1-1; 8 bases line up with TRBD1. Germline lookup yields CDR1 LNHDA and CDR2 SQIVND (reference sequence). CDR3 length equals 13 residues. V dropped 5 bases and J dropped 5; count of bases not matched to a gene: 4. CDR3 bases: TGTGCCAGTAGTCCCCAGGGGGCGACTGAAGCTTTCTTT. It codes for CASSPQGATEAFF.

This clone has only a few counts. The V call is TRBV6-5, the J call TRBJ2-2; a weak D match, TRBD1 (6 bases). The CDR3 is 15 residues long. Germline V CDR1 and CDR2: MNHEY, SVGAGI. The V end was cut by 6 bases, the J end by 3 bases, with 14 bases between. CDR3: CASSPDRFYTGELFF. The CDR3 bases are TGTGCCAGCAGCCCCGACAGGTTTTACACCGGGGAGCTGTTTTTT.

The genes are TRBV7-8 and TRBJ2-5, with D possibly called TRBD1 or TRBD2 (5 bases each). Germline CDR1 reads SGHVS; CDR2 reads FQNEAQ. Deletions cut 5 bases from V and 1 base from J, with 14 bases between. The CDR3 is 15 amino acids. The CDR3 region has the DNA TGTGCCAGCAGCCCCACGGGGCAGAGCCAAGAGACCCAGTACTTC. This encodes CASSPTGQSQETQYF.

V and J are TRBV14 and TRBJ2-1, with a tentative D call TRBD1 (6 bases). Trimming took off 4 bases at V and 3 bases at J, with 16 bases between the two ends. Germline V gene sequence: CDR1 SGHDN, CDR2 FVKESK. The CDR3 contains 16 residues. The CDR3 loop is CASSRALSDSYNEQFF. The CDR3 DNA follows: TGTGCCAGCAGCCGAGCTCTCTCGGACAGCTACAATGAGCAGTTCTTC.

The gene calls are TRBV19 and TRBJ2-7; D uncertain. The germline V gene has CDR1 LNHDA and CDR2 SQIVND (reference sequence). V shed 4 bases and J shed 3 bases, with 4 bases lying between them. The CDR3 is 11 residues long. The CDR3 region is CASSTGYEQYF. Here the CDR3 DNA reads TGTGCCAGTAGTACTGGCTACGAGCAGTACTTC.